One sample yielded the 21 T cell receptor beta chains listed below, sequenced in a study of blood T cell repertoires in COVID-19. Assay used: immunoSEQ multiplex PCR; TCRdb lists only in-frame clones, some missing. The table lists about 98,000 clones, about 85% of them singletons. Source material: peripheral blood. The source is a woman of 80 years or more with acute or convalescent COVID-19.

This clone was seen a handful of times. Here the CDR3 DNA reads TGTGCCAGCAGTCCACAGTTAAATTCACCCCTCCACTTT. It specifies CASSPQLNSPLHF. The J gene is TRBJ1-6, the V gene TRBV2; unclear D gene. In germline, CDR1 is SNHLY, CDR2 FYNNEI. The CDR3 consists of 13 residues. The V and J ends lost 5 bases and 7 bases respectively, with 9 bases between them.

CDR3 loop: CASSLRTGAVSGNTIYF. CDR3 nucleotide sequence: TGTGCCAGCAGCTTACGGACAGGGGCCGTCTCTGGAAACACCATATATTTT. The V gene is TRBV5-4, the J gene TRBJ1-3; 9 bases line up with TRBD1. V dropped 2 bases and J dropped 0; count of bases not matched to a gene: 6. This CDR3 comprises 17 residues. CDR1 is SGHNT and CDR2 is YYREEE in the germline V gene (reference sequence).

The V gene is TRBV12-3 or TRBV12-4, the J gene TRBJ2-2, with D possibly matching TRBD2 (6 bases). V shed 7 bases and J shed 8 bases, with 11 bases lying between them. The CDR3 loop spans 12 amino acids. CDR3 region: CASNVREGELFF. The DNA of the CDR3 is TGTGCCAGCAATGTGCGGGAAGGGGAGCTGTTTTTT.

The genes are TRBV7-9 and TRBJ1-2, with TRBD1 as a possible D gene (6 bases). The CDR3 sequence is 13 residues long. The V and J ends lost 5 bases and 4 bases respectively, with 11 bases between them. Germline assignment: CDR1 SEHNR and CDR2 FQNEAQ (reference sequence). Here the CDR3 DNA reads TGTGCCAGCAGCGCGGGGGGCCTCTATGGCTACACCTTC. It encodes CASSAGGLYGYTF. The full variable domain, completed using reference TRBV7-9 and TRBJ1-2, is DTGVSQNPRHKITKRGQNVTFRCDPISEHNRLYWYRQTLGQGPEFLTYFQNEAQLEKSRLLSDRFSAERPKGSFSTLEIQRTEQGDSAMYLCASSAGGLYGYTFGSGTRLTVV.

J is TRBJ2-1 and V is TRBV7-3, with D tentatively TRBD2 (6 bases). The CDR3 covers 15 residues. Germline V gives CDR1 SGHTA, CDR2 FQGTGA. V lost 5 bases and J 7 bases, leaving 18 bases between the germline ends. The CDR3 coding sequence is TGTGCCAGCAGCCCTCCCGGGGGTAGTGCGAATGAGCAGTTCTTC. This codes for CASSPPGGSANEQFF.

The chain links TRBV10-2 to TRBJ2-7; 13 bases match TRBD2. Per the germline V gene, CDR1 is WSHSY and CDR2 is SAAADI. The CDR3 consists of 18 residues. J was trimmed by 6 bases and V by 5 bases; bases with no gene match: 16. The CDR3 sequence is CASSPAGTSGVGTSEQYF. The CDR3 DNA reads as TGCGCCAGCAGTCCTGCAGGGACTAGCGGGGTGGGCACCTCCGAGCAGTACTTC.

The V call is TRBV2, the J call TRBJ2-1, with D possibly TRBD2 on 5 matching bases. Germline CDR1 reads SNHLY; CDR2 reads FYNNEI. This CDR3 is 14 amino acids long. The V end was cut by 3 bases, the J end by 6 bases, with 12 bases between. The CDR3: CASSDPRGGNEQFF. CDR3 bases: TGTGCCAGCAGTGACCCCCGGGGTGGCAATGAGCAGTTCTTC.

The V gene is TRBV5-1, the J gene TRBJ2-5, with 7 bases that match TRBD1. Losses at the gene ends were 4 bases for V and 5 bases for J; bases not matched to a gene: 8. The CDR3 loop spans 14 amino acids. Germline lookup yields CDR1 SGHRS and CDR2 YFSETQ. This CDR3 reads CASSRRQGHETQYF. CDR3 nucleotides: TGCGCCAGCAGCCGCCGACAGGGTCATGAGACCCAGTACTTC.

This clone appeared once. This chain uses TRBV7-2 with TRBJ2-1, with 11 bases aligning to TRBD2. The CDR3 spans 15 residues. The germline gives CDR1 SGHTA, CDR2 FQGNSA. With 8 bases clipped from V and 7 bases from J, the junction kept 10 bases outside the gene matches. The CDR3 DNA reads as TGTGCCAGCCGATTAGCGGGGGGGCAGTTTAATGAGCAGTTCTTC. Its protein is CASRLAGGQFNEQFF. The whole variable domain, remainder taken from reference TRBV7-2 and TRBJ2-1, is GAGVSQSPSNKVTEKGKDVELRCDPISGHTALYWYRQSLGQGLEFLIYFQGNSAPDKSGLPSDRFSAERTGGSVSTLTIQRTQQEDSAVYLCASRLAGGQFNEQFFGPGTRLTVL.

The chain employs TRBV9 and TRBJ2-7; 9 nucleotides agree with TRBD1. The CDR3 sequence is 19 residues long. V dropped 1 base and J dropped 4; count of bases not matched to a gene: 18. Germline values: CDR1 SGDLS, CDR2 YYNGEE. The CDR3 sequence: CASSVRPRTTGGTSYEQYV. The CDR3 coding sequence is TGTGCCAGCAGCGTAAGGCCCAGAACGACAGGGGGTACCTCTTACGAGCAGTACGTC.

The chain couples TRBV29-1 to TRBJ1-1, with a possible D match to TRBD1 (5 bases). This CDR3 is 13 amino acids long. V lost 7 bases and J 2 bases, leaving 14 bases between the germline ends. The germline gives CDR1 SQVTM, CDR2 ANQGSEA. The CDR3 reads CSGQDIPNTEAFF. The CDR3 DNA sequence: TGCAGCGGCCAGGACATTCCAAACACTGAAGCTTTCTTT.

The chain combines TRBV11-2 with TRBJ1-2; no firm D call. Germline-derived CDR1 and CDR2 are SGHAT and FQNNGV. The V gene lost 8 bases and the J gene lost 4 bases, with 8 bases spanning the gap. CDR3 length: 11 amino acids. The CDR3 DNA reads TGTGCCAGCGGGCAGACCTATGGCTACACCTTC. It specifies CASGQTYGYTF. The full variable domain, completed using reference TRBV11-2 and TRBJ1-2, is EAGVAQSPRYKIIEKRQSVAFWCNPISGHATLYWYQQILGQGPKLLIQFQNNGVVDDSQLPKDRFSAERLKGVDSTLKIQPAKLEDSAVYLCASGQTYGYTFGSGTRLTVV.

The rearrangement joins TRBV19 to TRBJ2-3; 10 bases align to TRBD1. V shed 5 bases, J shed 13 bases, and the junction held 9 bases outside the gene matches. The CDR3 is 13 residues long. Germline CDR1 is LNHDA and CDR2 is SQIVND (reference sequence). In DNA, the CDR3 is TGTGCCAGTAGTCAGGACAGGGGGGACGTGGAGTATTTT. Protein product: CASSQDRGDVEYF.

J is TRBJ1-1 and V is TRBV14; D is ambiguous. This CDR3 comprises 13 residues. From germline, CDR1 is SGHDN and CDR2 FVKESK. The V and J ends lost 6 bases and 0 bases respectively, with 8 bases between them. In DNA, the CDR3 is TGTGCCAGCAGAGACACGCTGAACACTGAAGCTTTCTTT. Residues: CASRDTLNTEAFF. The full variable domain, its missing parts supplied by reference TRBV14 and TRBJ1-1, is EAGVTQFPSHSVIEKGQTVTLRCDPISGHDNLYWYRRVMGKEIKFLLHFVKESKQDESGMPNNRFLAERTGGTYSTLKVQPAELEDSGVYFCASRDTLNTEAFFGQGTRLTVV.

The gene calls are TRBV27 and TRBJ1-2, with 9 bases aligning to TRBD1. The V and J ends lost 5 bases and 3 bases, in that order; junction bases with no gene match: 4. This CDR3 region has 14 residues. Germline-derived CDR1 and CDR2 are MNHEY and SMNVEV (reference sequence). The chain's CDR3 is CASSIGQGYYGYTF. The CDR3 coding sequence is TGTGCCAGCAGTATCGGACAGGGGTACTATGGCTACACCTTC.

The V and J genes are TRBV6-5 and TRBJ1-2; TRBD1 might be the D (5 bases). V was trimmed by 6 bases and J by 3 bases, leaving 11 bases between them. The CDR3 consists of 13 residues. CDR1 MNHEY and CDR2 SVGAGI come from the germline V gene. The CDR3 protein is CASSSTGDYGYTF. In DNA form, the CDR3 reads TGTGCCAGCAGCTCCACGGGGGACTATGGCTACACCTTC.

V usage is TRBV7-3 and J usage is TRBJ2-3; TRBD1 matches at 7 bases. Per the germline V gene, CDR1 is SGHTA and CDR2 is FQGTGA. Trimming at V came to 5 bases and at J to 2 bases, leaving 7 bases not matched to a gene. The CDR3 is made up of 15 amino acids. Here the CDR3 reads CASSQSGGNTDTQYF. The CDR3 DNA reads TGTGCCAGCAGCCAATCAGGGGGAAACACAGATACGCAGTATTTT.

This clone has only a few counts. The V and J genes are TRBV30 and TRBJ2-5, with 10 positions matching TRBD1. This CDR3 has 15 amino acids. CDR1 and CDR2 from the germline V gene are GTSNPN and SVGIG (reference sequence). With V trimmed by 4 bases and J by 5 bases, 10 bases remained unmatched. The CDR3 spells CAWKPGQGSIETQYF. The CDR3 bases are TGTGCCTGGAAACCGGGACAGGGGTCGATCGAGACCCAGTACTTC.

The genes are TRBV28 and TRBJ2-1; TRBD1 agrees at 12 bases. Looked up from germline, CDR1 is MDHEN and CDR2 is SYDVKM. Germline trimming cut 4 bases from V and 7 bases from J; bases unmatched to any gene: 8. The CDR3 contains 16 residues. Written as DNA, the CDR3 is TGTGCCAGCAGTTCCGGGACAGGGGGCGGGATAAATGAGCAGTTCTTC. Translation: CASSSGTGGGINEQFF.

This clone was observed a few times. The chain combines TRBV5-8 with TRBJ1-1; 7 bases align to TRBD1. Germline values: CDR1 SGHTS, CDR2 YDEGEE. The CDR3 totals 15 residues. Germline trimming cut 4 bases from V and 6 bases from J; bases unmatched to any gene: 12. This CDR3 is CASSLRQGRLAEAFF. CDR3 coding DNA: TGTGCCAGCAGCCTACGACAGGGTAGATTGGCTGAAGCTTTCTTT.

This chain links TRBV6-5 with TRBJ1-5; 8 bases match TRBD1. J lost 0 bases, V lost 4 bases, and 5 bases had no gene match. The germline CDR1 and CDR2 sequences are MNHEY and SVGAGI. This CDR3 spans 16 amino acids. The CDR3 loop reads CASSSGTGNSNQPQHF. DNA for the CDR3: TGTGCCAGCAGTTCCGGGACAGGAAATAGCAATCAGCCCCAGCATTTT.